This T cell receptor beta chain was captured in a study of T cells in narcolepsy. With 10 bases clipped from V and 4 bases from J, the junction kept 17 bases outside the gene matches. Looked up from germline, CDR1 is LNHDA and CDR2 is SQIVND (reference sequence). The CDR3 runs 16 residues. The method was immunoSEQ multiplex PCR; TCRdb's version includes in-frame clones alone and lacks a portion of them. The sample carries over 25,000 clones, roughly 90% recorded once. Sample: CD45RA- memory CD4+ T cells from PBMCs. The TCR was taken from a human donor with narcolepsy. This chain links TRBV19 with TRBJ2-5; 8 positions match TRBD2. The CDR3 DNA sequence: TGTGCCACAAGCGGACGGACCGGGACTAGAATAGAGACCCAGTACTTC. Its protein is CATSGRTGTRIETQYF.